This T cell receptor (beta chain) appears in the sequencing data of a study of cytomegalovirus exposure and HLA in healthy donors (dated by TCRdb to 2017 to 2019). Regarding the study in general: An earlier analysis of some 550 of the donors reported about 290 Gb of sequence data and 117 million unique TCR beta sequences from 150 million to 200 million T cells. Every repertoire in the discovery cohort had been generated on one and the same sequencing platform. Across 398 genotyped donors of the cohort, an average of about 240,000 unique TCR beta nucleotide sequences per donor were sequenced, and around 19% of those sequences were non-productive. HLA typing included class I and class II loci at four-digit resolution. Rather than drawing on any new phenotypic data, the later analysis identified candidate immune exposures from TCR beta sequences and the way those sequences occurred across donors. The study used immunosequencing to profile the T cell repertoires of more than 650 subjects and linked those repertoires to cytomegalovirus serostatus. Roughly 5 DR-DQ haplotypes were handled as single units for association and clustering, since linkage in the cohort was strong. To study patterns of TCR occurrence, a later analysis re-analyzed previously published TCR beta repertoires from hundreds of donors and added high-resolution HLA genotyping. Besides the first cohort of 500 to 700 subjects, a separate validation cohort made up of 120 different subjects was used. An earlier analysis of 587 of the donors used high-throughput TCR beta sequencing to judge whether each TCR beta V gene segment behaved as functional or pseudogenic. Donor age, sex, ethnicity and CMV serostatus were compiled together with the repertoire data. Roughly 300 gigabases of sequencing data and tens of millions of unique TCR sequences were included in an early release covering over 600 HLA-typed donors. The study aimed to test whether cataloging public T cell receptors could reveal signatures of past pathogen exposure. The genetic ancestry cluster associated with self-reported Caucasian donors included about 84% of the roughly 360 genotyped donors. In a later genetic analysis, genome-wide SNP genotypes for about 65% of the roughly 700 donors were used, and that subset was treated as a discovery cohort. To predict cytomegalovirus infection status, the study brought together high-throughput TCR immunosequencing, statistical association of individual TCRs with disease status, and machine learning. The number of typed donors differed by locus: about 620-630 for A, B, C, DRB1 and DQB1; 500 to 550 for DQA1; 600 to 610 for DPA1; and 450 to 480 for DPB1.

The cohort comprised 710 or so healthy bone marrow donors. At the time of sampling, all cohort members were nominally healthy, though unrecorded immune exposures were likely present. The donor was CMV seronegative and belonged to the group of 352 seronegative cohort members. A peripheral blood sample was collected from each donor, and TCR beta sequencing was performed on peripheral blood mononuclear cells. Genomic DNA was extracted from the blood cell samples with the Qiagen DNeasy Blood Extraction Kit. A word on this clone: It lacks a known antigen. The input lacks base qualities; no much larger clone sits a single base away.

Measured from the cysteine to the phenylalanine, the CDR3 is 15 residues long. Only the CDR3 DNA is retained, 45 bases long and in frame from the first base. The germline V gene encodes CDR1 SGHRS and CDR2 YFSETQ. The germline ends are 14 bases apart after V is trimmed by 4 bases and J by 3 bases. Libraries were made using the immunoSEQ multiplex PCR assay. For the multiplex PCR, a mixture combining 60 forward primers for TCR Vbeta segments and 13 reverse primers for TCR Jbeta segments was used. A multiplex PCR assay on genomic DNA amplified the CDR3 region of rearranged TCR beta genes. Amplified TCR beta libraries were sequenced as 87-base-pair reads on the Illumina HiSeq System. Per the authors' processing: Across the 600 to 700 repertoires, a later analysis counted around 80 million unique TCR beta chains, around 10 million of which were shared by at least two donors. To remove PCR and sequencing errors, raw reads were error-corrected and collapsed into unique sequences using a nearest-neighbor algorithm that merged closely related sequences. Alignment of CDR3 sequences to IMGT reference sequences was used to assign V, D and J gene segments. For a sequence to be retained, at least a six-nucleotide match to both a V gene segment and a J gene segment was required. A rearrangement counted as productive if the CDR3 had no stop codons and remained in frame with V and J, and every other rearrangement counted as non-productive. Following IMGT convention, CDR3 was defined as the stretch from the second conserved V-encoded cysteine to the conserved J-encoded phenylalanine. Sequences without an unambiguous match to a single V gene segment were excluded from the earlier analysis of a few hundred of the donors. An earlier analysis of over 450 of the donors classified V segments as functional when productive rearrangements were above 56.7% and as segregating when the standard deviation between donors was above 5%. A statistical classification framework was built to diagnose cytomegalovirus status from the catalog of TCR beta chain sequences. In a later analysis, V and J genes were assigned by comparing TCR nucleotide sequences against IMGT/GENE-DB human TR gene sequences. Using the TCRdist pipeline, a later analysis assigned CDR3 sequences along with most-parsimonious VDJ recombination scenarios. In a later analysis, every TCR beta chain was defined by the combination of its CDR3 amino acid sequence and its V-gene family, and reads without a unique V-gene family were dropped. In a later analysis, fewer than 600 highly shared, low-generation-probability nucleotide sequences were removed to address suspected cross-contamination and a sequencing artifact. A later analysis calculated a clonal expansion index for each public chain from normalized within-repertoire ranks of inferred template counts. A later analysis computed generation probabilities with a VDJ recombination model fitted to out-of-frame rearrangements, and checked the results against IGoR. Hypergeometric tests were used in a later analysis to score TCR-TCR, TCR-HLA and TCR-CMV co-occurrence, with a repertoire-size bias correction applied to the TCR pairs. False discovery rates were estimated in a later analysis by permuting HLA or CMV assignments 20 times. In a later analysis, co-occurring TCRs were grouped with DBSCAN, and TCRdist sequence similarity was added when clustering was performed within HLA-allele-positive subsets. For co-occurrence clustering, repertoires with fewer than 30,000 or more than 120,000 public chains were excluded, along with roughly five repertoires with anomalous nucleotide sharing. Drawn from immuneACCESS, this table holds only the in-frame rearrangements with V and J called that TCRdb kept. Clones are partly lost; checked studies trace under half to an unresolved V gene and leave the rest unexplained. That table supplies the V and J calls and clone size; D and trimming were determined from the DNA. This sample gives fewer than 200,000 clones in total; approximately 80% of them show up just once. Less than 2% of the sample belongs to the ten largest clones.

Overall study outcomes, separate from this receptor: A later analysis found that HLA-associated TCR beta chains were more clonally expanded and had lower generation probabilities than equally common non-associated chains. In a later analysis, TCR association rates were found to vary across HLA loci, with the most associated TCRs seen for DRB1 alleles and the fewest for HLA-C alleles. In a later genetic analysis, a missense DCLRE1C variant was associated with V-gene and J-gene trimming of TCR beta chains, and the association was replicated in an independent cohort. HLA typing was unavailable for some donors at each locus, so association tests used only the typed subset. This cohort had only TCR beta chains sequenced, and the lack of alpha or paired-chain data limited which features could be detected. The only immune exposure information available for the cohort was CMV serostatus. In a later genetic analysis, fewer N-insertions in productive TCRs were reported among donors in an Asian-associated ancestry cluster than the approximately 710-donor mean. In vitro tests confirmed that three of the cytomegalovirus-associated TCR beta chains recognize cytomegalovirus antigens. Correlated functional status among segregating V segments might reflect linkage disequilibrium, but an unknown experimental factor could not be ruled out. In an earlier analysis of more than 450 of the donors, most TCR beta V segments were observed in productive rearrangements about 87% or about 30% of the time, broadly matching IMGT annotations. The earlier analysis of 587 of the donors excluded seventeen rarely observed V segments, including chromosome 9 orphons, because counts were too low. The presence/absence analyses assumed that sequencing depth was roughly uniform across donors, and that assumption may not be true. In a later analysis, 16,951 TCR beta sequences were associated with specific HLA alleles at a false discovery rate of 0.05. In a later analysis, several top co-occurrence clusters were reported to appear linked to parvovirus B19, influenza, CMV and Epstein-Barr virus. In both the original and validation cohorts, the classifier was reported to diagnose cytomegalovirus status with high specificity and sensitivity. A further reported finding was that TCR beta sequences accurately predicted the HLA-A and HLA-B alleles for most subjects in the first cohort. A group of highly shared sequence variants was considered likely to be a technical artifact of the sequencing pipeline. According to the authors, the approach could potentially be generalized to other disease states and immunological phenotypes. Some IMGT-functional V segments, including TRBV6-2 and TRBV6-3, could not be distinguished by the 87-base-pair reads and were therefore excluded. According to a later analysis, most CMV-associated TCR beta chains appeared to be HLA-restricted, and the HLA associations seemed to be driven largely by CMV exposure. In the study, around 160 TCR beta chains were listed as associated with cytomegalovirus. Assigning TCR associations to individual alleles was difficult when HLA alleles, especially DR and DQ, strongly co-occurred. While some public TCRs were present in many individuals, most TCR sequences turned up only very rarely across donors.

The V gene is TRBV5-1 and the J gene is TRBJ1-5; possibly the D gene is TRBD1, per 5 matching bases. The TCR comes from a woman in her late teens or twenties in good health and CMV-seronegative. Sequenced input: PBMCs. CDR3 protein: CASSVAGVPNQPQHF. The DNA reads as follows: TGCGCCAGCAGCGTCGCGGGGGTTCCCAATCAGCCCCAGCATTTT.